These 31 T cell receptor beta chains came from one sample sequenced in a study of response to subunit inactivated influenza vaccine. MiXCR was run by TCRdb on the RT-PCR reads, yielding one entry per CDR3 protein. Among around 540,000 distinct CDR3 sequences listed, approximately 10% were seen once. Sequenced material: PBMCs from blood, taken on the day of vaccination. The receptors were sampled from a man in his fifties who received an inactivated influenza vaccine.

The rearrangement joins TRBV15 to TRBJ2-5; D is undetermined. CDR3 length: 13 residues. Germline V gene sequence: CDR1 LNHNV, CDR2 YYDKDF (reference sequence). V was trimmed by 0 bases and J by 5 bases, leaving 7 bases between them. The CDR3 sequence is CATSRDRSETQYF. The CDR3 coding sequence is TGTGCCACCAGCAGAGATCGGTCGGAGACCCAGTACTTC.

This clonotype was counted at least ten times. The V and J genes are TRBV12-3 or TRBV12-4 and TRBJ2-2; D gene ambiguous. This CDR3 has 11 amino acids. Trimming left V 5 bases short and J 4 bases short, with 2 bases between. The CDR3 spells CASSVTGELFF. The CDR3 DNA reads TGTGCCAGCAGTGTCACCGGGGAGCTGTTTTTT.

V is TRBV12-3 or TRBV12-4 and J is TRBJ1-1; D gene ambiguous. The CDR3 length is 11 residues. V dropped 7 bases and J dropped 3 bases, with 6 bases sitting between them. This CDR3 reads CASTLDTEAFF. The CDR3 bases are TGTGCCAGCACATTGGACACTGAAGCTTTCTTT.

In this sample, this clonotype turned up many times. This chain links TRBV5-1 with TRBJ2-1; D gene uncertain. The CDR3 extends over 16 amino acids. Germline V lookup: CDR1 SGHRS, CDR2 YFSETQ. Trimming left V 0 bases short and J 0 bases short, with 10 bases between. The CDR3 DNA reads as TGCGCCAGCAGCTTGGGAGAACGGAGCTCCTACAATGAGCAGTTCTTC. It translates to CASSLGERSSYNEQFF.

The sample holds a few counts of this clonotype. The chain has TRBV20-1 and TRBJ2-7; D is uncertain. V gave up 0 bases and J gave up 3 bases, with 9 bases separating them. This CDR3 region has 13 residues. Per the germline V gene, CDR1 is DFQATT and CDR2 is SNEGSKA (reference sequence). The CDR3 DNA is TGCAGTGCTAGAGATATCTATAGCTACGAGCAGTACTTC. Its protein product is CSARDIYSYEQYF.

Written as DNA, the CDR3 is TGTGCCAGCAGTTATAGACTAGCGGGAGCGGGTAATGAGCAGTTCTTC. Translated: CASSYRLAGAGNEQFF. The V call is TRBV12-3 or TRBV12-4, the J call TRBJ2-1; 12 nucleotides match TRBD2. This CDR3 is built from 16 residues. The ends lost 4 bases at V and 7 bases at J; junction bases unmatched: 8.

This clonotype was seen a handful of times. The chain combines TRBV10-3 with TRBJ2-5, with 7 bases lining up with TRBD1. CDR3 length equals 17 residues. CDR1 is ENHRY, CDR2 SYGVKD, per germline. The V gene end was trimmed by 3 bases and the J gene end by 2 bases; junction bases not matched to a gene: 12. CDR3 region: CAISDTRRDSTQETQYF. Written as DNA, the CDR3 is TGTGCCATCAGTGATACTCGAAGGGACAGCACTCAAGAGACCCAGTACTTC.

In its sample, this clonotype was seen a few times. The chain uses TRBV29-1 and TRBJ2-1, with 7 bases aligning to TRBD2. Germline trimming cut 5 bases from V and 6 bases from J; bases unmatched to any gene: 13. CDR3 size: 15 residues. The germline V gene has CDR1 SQVTM and CDR2 ANQGSEA. The CDR3: CSVSALAAPPNEQFF. As DNA, the CDR3 is TGCAGCGTTTCCGCTCTAGCGGCGCCCCCCAATGAGCAGTTCTTC.

The chain joins TRBV7-2 to TRBJ2-1; weak D call: TRBD2 (5 bases). Trimming left V 3 bases short and J 9 bases short, with 18 bases between. Germline V lookup: CDR1 SGHTA, CDR2 FQGNSA. The CDR3 has 15 residues. The CDR3 loop reads CASSFSNSPGSEQFF. In DNA, the CDR3 is TGTGCCAGCAGCTTTAGTAACAGCCCGGGAAGTGAGCAGTTCTTC.

This clonotype was detected only a few times. This rearrangement joins TRBV20-1 to TRBJ1-5; tentative D call: TRBD1 (5 bases). CDR3 length: 13 amino acids. Trimming removed 4 bases at V and 5 bases at J, with 12 bases between. CDR1 is DFQATT and CDR2 is SNEGSKA in the germline V gene (reference sequence). CDR3 nucleotides: TGCAGTGCTATCAGGGACGGGGATCAGCCCCAGCATTTT. It yields the protein CSAIRDGDQPQHF.

V gene TRBV7-8 combines with J gene TRBJ2-1, with D unclear. This CDR3 has 17 residues. CDR1 and CDR2 from the germline V gene are SGHVS and FQNEAQ. Trimming removed 1 base from V and 1 base from J, with 14 bases in between. CDR3 protein: CASSLVGRLFSYNEQFF. CDR3 nucleotides: TGTGCCAGCAGCTTAGTTGGCAGACTTTTTTCCTACAATGAGCAGTTCTTC.

This sequence joins TRBV15 and TRBJ2-4, with D perhaps TRBD1 (5 bases). This CDR3 contains 16 residues. The V end was cut by 5 bases, the J end by 1 base, with 15 bases between. Germline V lookup: CDR1 LNHNV, CDR2 YYDKDF (reference sequence). CDR3 sequence reads: CATSARQSTAKNIQYF. CDR3 DNA: TGTGCCACCAGCGCCCGACAGTCAACGGCCAAAAACATTCAGTACTTC. The full variable domain, rest sourced from reference TRBV15 and TRBJ2-4, is DAMVIQNPRYQVTQFGKPVTLSCSQTLNHNVMYWYQQKSSQAPKLLFHYYDKDFNNEADTPDNFQSRRPNTSFCFLDIRSPGLGDTAMYLCATSARQSTAKNIQYFGAGTRLSVL.

There are a few counts of this clonotype. V usage is TRBV6-5 and J usage is TRBJ1-2; maybe TRBD1 (6 bases). CDR1 and CDR2 from the germline V gene are MNHEY and SVGAGI. The CDR3 runs to 15 residues. Trimming stripped 0 bases from V and 8 bases from J, with 16 bases between. CDR3 sequence: CASSYSGGSLKGYTF. The CDR3, as DNA: TGTGCCAGCAGTTACTCAGGGGGTAGTTTAAAAGGCTACACCTTC.

At least ten counts were recorded for this clonotype. The V gene is TRBV4-2, the J gene TRBJ2-2; D remains unclear. The V gene's germline CDR1 is LGHNA and CDR2 YNFKEQ. This CDR3 has 14 amino acids. V dropped 1 base and J dropped 6 bases, with 9 bases sitting between them. The CDR3 bases are TGTGCCAGCAGCCAAGTGACTGGGGCCGGGGAGCTGTTTTTT. It is translated as CASSQVTGAGELFF.

This clonotype was recorded many times. This chain uses TRBV29-1 with TRBJ1-5, with 12 bases identical to TRBD1. CDR3 length: 16 residues. The junction had 11 bases not matched to a gene; V was cut back by 4 bases and J by 7 bases. Germline V gene lookup returns CDR1 SQVTM and CDR2 ANQGSEA. DNA for the CDR3: TGCAGCGTTGTTGTCGGAGGGACAGGGGGCGGGCAGCCCCAGCATTTT. This encodes CSVVVGGTGGGQPQHF.

This clonotype was picked up many times. The chain employs TRBV12-3 or TRBV12-4 and TRBJ2-4; D not resolved. The CDR3 has 13 amino acids. The germline V and J ends were trimmed by 5 bases and 0 bases, with 5 bases remaining between them. In DNA form, the CDR3 reads TGTGCCAGCAGTGGCCTAGCCAAAAACATTCAGTACTTC. Its translation: CASSGLAKNIQYF.

This clonotype has a handful of counts. V and J are TRBV5-1 and TRBJ2-7; the match to TRBD2 covers 13 bases. CDR1 SGHRS and CDR2 YFSETQ come from the germline V gene. V lost 4 bases and J lost 4; bases outside the gene matches: 14. The CDR3 is 18 amino acids. In nucleotides, the CDR3 is TGCGCCAGCAGCCCGGCCGGGACTAGCGGGAACTTAGTTTACGAGCAGTACTTC. Translation gives CASSPAGTSGNLVYEQYF.

This clonotype occurred a few times. This chain connects TRBV12-3 or TRBV12-4 to TRBJ2-7; D is perhaps TRBD1 or TRBD2 (6 bases each). There are 14 residues in the CDR3. The germline V and J ends were trimmed by 3 bases and 3 bases, with 12 bases remaining between them. As DNA, the CDR3 is TGTGCCAGCAGTTTTTACGGAGGGGGCTACGAGCAGTACTTC. It specifies CASSFYGGGYEQYF.

In this sample, this clonotype turned up many times. The chain joins TRBV24-1 to TRBJ2-3; 9 bases fit TRBD2. V shed 4 bases, J shed 2 bases, and the junction held 6 bases outside the gene matches. Germline V lookup: CDR1 KGHDR, CDR2 SFDVKD. CDR3 length equals 16 residues. CDR3 in DNA: TGTGCCACCAGTGAAGCTCTAGCGGGGCTCACAGATACGCAGTATTTT. The encoded protein is CATSEALAGLTDTQYF.

The rearrangement uses TRBV24-1 and TRBJ2-7, with 9 positions matching TRBD1. Trimming cost V 8 bases and J 4 bases; bases outside gene matches: 5. CDR1 KGHDR and CDR2 SFDVKD come from the germline V gene. The CDR3 sequence is 13 residues long. This CDR3 is CATNRTGVYEQYF. CDR3 sequence (DNA): TGTGCCACCAATAGGACAGGGGTATACGAGCAGTACTTC.

The chain has TRBV6-5 and TRBJ1-2; 9 nucleotides agree with TRBD1. CDR1 MNHEY and CDR2 SVGAGI come from the germline V gene. V shed 4 bases, J shed 4 bases, and the junction held 10 bases outside the gene matches. The length of the CDR3 is 16 residues. The CDR3: CASSWWTGATPYGYTF. The CDR3, as DNA: TGTGCCAGCAGTTGGTGGACAGGGGCGACTCCCTATGGCTACACCTTC.

Concerning this clonotype itself: The junction and the germline gene differ at one end; a read error may be behind it. The DNA for the CDR3 is TGTGCCAGCAGCTTAGGGGTAGCAGTGAGCTACGAGCAGTGCTTC. Its translation is CASSLGVAVSYEQCF. The chain recombines TRBV7-8 with TRBJ2-7; D is undetermined. CDR1 is SGHVS, CDR2 FQNEAQ, per germline. The CDR3 contains 15 residues.

Comment on this clonotype: This may stem from a read error, because a much larger clone lies one nucleotide away. The chain is built from TRBV20-1 and TRBJ2-7; the D gene could be TRBD1 or TRBD2 (5 bases each). Germline CDR1 reads DFQATT; CDR2 reads SNEGSKA (reference sequence). This CDR3 has 14 residues. Trimming shortened V by 3 bases and J by 2 bases, and 14 bases separated the two germline ends. The CDR3 region is CSASPGDGTYEQYF. CDR3 coding DNA: TGCAGTGCTAGCCCCGGGGACGGGACCTACGAGCAGTACTTC.

There are a few counts of this clonotype. The chain carries TRBV11-2 and TRBJ1-6; 9 positions match TRBD1. This CDR3 has 16 amino acids. Germline V gives CDR1 SGHAT, CDR2 FQNNGV. The J segment lost 10 bases and the V segment lost 1 base, leaving 8 bases of the junction unmatched. CDR3 in amino acids: CASSLGLGQGGSPLHF. CDR3 nucleotides: TGTGCCAGCAGCTTAGGGCTGGGACAGGGAGGATCACCCCTCCACTTT.

Only a few counts were recorded for this clonotype. The gene calls are TRBV18 and TRBJ1-1, with D possibly matching TRBD1 (6 bases). CDR1 KGHSH and CDR2 LQKENI come from the germline V gene. The CDR3 extends over 15 amino acids. V was pared by 2 bases and J by 4 bases, with 14 bases between. The CDR3 DNA follows: TGTGCCAGCTCACCAGTAGGGAAGGGGGTCACTGAAGCTTTCTTT. It codes for CASSPVGKGVTEAFF.

This clonotype was seen a few times. V gene TRBV7-2 combines with J gene TRBJ2-1, with TRBD1 matching over 7 bases. The CDR3 is made up of 16 amino acids. Trimming at V came to 1 base and at J to 0 bases, leaving 3 bases not matched to a gene. Germline CDR1 SGHTA, CDR2 FQGNSA. CDR3 region: CASSLVQGVSYNEQFF. The CDR3 nucleotides are TGTGCCAGCAGCTTAGTCCAGGGGGTCTCCTACAATGAGCAGTTCTTC.

This clonotype was observed a few times. The chain joins TRBV10-3 to TRBJ2-5, with 8 bases matching TRBD1. The CDR3 has 15 amino acids. The V gene end was trimmed by 10 bases and the J gene end by 5 bases; junction bases not matched to a gene: 15. The germline CDR1 and CDR2 sequences are ENHRY and SYGVKD. Here the CDR3 reads CATAPRTGLWETQYF. CDR3 bases: TGTGCCACGGCCCCCCGGACAGGGTTATGGGAGACCCAGTACTTC.

This clonotype was counted only a few times. The V call is TRBV4-2, the J call TRBJ2-2; 7 bases line up with TRBD2. Germline loops: CDR1 LGHNA, CDR2 YNFKEQ. The CDR3 contains 16 residues. The trim removed 4 bases at V and 3 bases at J, leaving 8 bases unmatched. The CDR3 DNA follows: TGTGCCAGCAGCCCAGACGGGGGGAGGGACACCGGGGAGCTGTTTTTT. Translation gives CASSPDGGRDTGELFF.

Ten or more counts support this clonotype. V and J are TRBV12-3 or TRBV12-4 and TRBJ1-3; no firm D call. The CDR3 is 14 residues long. V shed 3 bases and J shed 0 bases, with 6 bases lying between them. In DNA, the CDR3 is TGTGCCAGCAGTTTTAGCCGCTCTGGAAACACCATATATTTT. It codes for CASSFSRSGNTIYF.

This clonotype was recorded at least ten times. CDR3 protein: CASSLGLAGVDEQFF. CDR3 nucleotides: TGCGCCAGCAGCCTAGGACTAGCGGGGGTCGATGAGCAGTTCTTC. This rearrangement joins TRBV5-1 to TRBJ2-1; TRBD2 agrees at 13 bases. V lost 4 bases, J lost 8 bases, and 6 bases stayed unmatched. The CDR3 is made up of 15 amino acids. The germline gives CDR1 SGHRS, CDR2 YFSETQ.

The table lists this clonotype with many counts. The V gene is TRBV10-1, the J gene TRBJ2-1, with TRBD2 identical over 12 bases. V was clipped by 0 bases and J by 3 bases; unmatched bases: 0. There are 16 residues in the CDR3. CDR1 and CDR2 (germline): WNHNN, SYGVQD (reference sequence). The CDR3 nucleotides read TGCGCCAGCAGTGAGTCGACTAGCGGGGGCTACAATGAGCAGTTCTTC. Protein: CASSESTSGGYNEQFF.